The 21 T cell receptor beta chains reported below all come from one sample, sequenced in a study of T cell changes during pregnancy in multiple sclerosis (dated 2019 in TCRdb). Library preparation employed the immunoSEQ multiplex PCR assay. This is the immuneACCESS table as TCRdb keeps it, with only in-frame sequences that have V and J called. A part of the clones is gone; compared with another copy, unresolved V genes explain less than half, and the rest is unexplained. The sample records fewer than 50,000 clones, under 90% of which are singletons. The ten largest clonotypes hold about 5.1% of the sample. Sequenced material: peripheral blood, taken in the second trimester of pregnancy. The receptors derive from a female donor in good health, enrolled as a control in a pregnancy study.

The V gene is TRBV19, the J gene TRBJ2-7; tentative D call: TRBD1 (5 bases). Germline values: CDR1 LNHDA, CDR2 SQIVND (reference sequence). This CDR3 region has 14 residues. V was cut by 5 bases and J by 7 bases, with 18 bases left in between. The CDR3 region is CASSPGFGAFEQYF. CDR3 sequence (DNA): TGTGCCAGTAGTCCGGGTTTTGGGGCGTTTGAGCAGTACTTC.

On this clone: This CDR3 is also generated by other DNA sequences in the sample. The V call is TRBV11-3, the J call TRBJ2-5; 7 bases fit TRBD2. Germline loops: CDR1 SGHNT, CDR2 YENEEA. The CDR3 runs to 14 residues. Trimming took 3 bases from V and 4 from J; bases not matched to a gene: 5. The CDR3 sequence: CASSLGGGRETQYF. DNA for the CDR3: TGTGCCAGCAGCTTGGGGGGAGGGCGAGAGACCCAGTACTTC.

This chain links TRBV6-6 with TRBJ2-3; TRBD1 agrees at 9 bases. CDR1 and CDR2 (germline): MNHNY, SVGAGI (reference sequence). CDR3 length: 15 residues. Trimming took 6 bases from V and 0 from J; bases not matched to a gene: 4. The CDR3 protein is CASRIQGASTDTQYF. For the CDR3, the DNA is TGTGCCAGCAGGATACAGGGGGCCAGCACAGATACGCAGTATTTT.

The chain recombines TRBV10-3 with TRBJ1-4; D gene uncertain. The V and J ends lost 2 bases and 0 bases respectively, with 7 bases between them. The CDR3 is made up of 15 amino acids. CDR1 and CDR2 (germline): ENHRY, SYGVKD. This CDR3 reads CAISEVAATNEKLFF. The DNA for the CDR3 is TGTGCCATCAGTGAGGTCGCAGCAACTAATGAAAAACTGTTTTTT.

The rearrangement joins TRBV6-1 to TRBJ2-2, with 8 bases matching TRBD1. The germline V gene encodes CDR1 MNHNS and CDR2 SASEGT. This CDR3 region has 15 residues. V shed 6 bases, J shed 4 bases, and the junction held 7 bases outside the gene matches. CDR3 DNA: TGTGCCAGCAGGGAGGACAGGGTTGGCACCGGGGAGCTGTTTTTT. Translation gives CASREDRVGTGELFF.

This chain's CDR3 is CASSRQGVYNEQFF. The CDR3 nucleotides are TGTGCCAGCAGTCGACAGGGTGTCTACAATGAGCAGTTCTTC. The genes are TRBV6-5 and TRBJ2-1, with 7 bases matching TRBD1. Germline CDR1 and CDR2: MNHEY and SVGAGI. The length of the CDR3 is 14 residues. V lost 5 bases to trimming and J lost 3 bases; unmatched junction nucleotides: 4.

J is TRBJ2-7 and V is TRBV25-1; TRBD1 matches at 7 bases. The CDR3 spans 16 residues. Germline lookup yields CDR1 MGHDK and CDR2 SYGVNS. The ends lost 3 bases at V and 1 base at J; junction bases unmatched: 9. The chain's CDR3 is CASSDPSQTGSYEQYF. CDR3 nucleotide sequence: TGTGCCAGCAGTGACCCCTCCCAGACAGGGTCCTACGAGCAGTACTTC.

This clone was detected once. The chain links TRBV2 to TRBJ1-1; a possible D gene is TRBD1 (5 bases). The CDR3 covers 14 residues. The V gene's germline CDR1 is SNHLY and CDR2 FYNNEI. The V end was cut by 6 bases, the J end by 4 bases, with 15 bases between. In nucleotides, the CDR3 is TGTGCCAGCAGGGTTACAGGTGAGGTCACTGAAGCTTTCTTT. Residues: CASRVTGEVTEAFF.

The CDR3 protein is CASSRSAGVETQYF. DNA of the CDR3: TGTGCCAGCAGCCGATCCGCGGGTGTGGAGACCCAGTACTTC. V gene TRBV14 combines with J gene TRBJ2-5; TRBD2 is a possible D gene (5 bases). The V end was cut by 4 bases, the J end by 5 bases, with 14 bases between. The CDR3 has 14 residues. The germline V gene has CDR1 SGHDN and CDR2 FVKESK.

The genes are TRBV9 and TRBJ1-2; D might be TRBD1 (5 bases). Per the germline V gene, CDR1 is SGDLS and CDR2 is YYNGEE. The CDR3 has 16 residues. Trimming shortened V by 4 bases and J by 8 bases, and 24 bases separated the two germline ends. CDR3 bases: TGTGCCAGCAGCACCCGGGACGGAGGGTTAATGGGGGGCTACACCTTC. Protein sequence: CASSTRDGGLMGGYTF.

The genes are TRBV5-1 and TRBJ2-7, with TRBD1 identical over 10 bases. There are 14 residues in the CDR3. J gave up 4 bases and V 2 bases, and 3 bases lay outside the gene matches. Germline CDR1 reads SGHRS; CDR2 reads YFSETQ. CDR3 residues: CASSLPGQGYEQYF. The CDR3 coding sequence is TGCGCCAGCAGCTTACCGGGACAGGGGTACGAGCAGTACTTC.

The chain employs TRBV9 and TRBJ2-1, with TRBD2 matching 10 bases. Germline trimming cut 4 bases from V and 6 bases from J; bases unmatched to any gene: 10. The CDR3 has 16 amino acids. Germline CDR1 SGDLS, CDR2 YYNGEE. The CDR3 spells CASSLQAGGRVNEQFF. CDR3 nucleotides: TGTGCCAGCAGCCTACAAGCGGGGGGGCGGGTCAATGAGCAGTTCTTC.

Regarding this clone: One end of the junction is discordant with germline, which a read error may explain. This chain uses TRBV30 with TRBJ2-5; possibly TRBD1 for D (6 bases). CDR1 and CDR2 from the germline V gene are GTSNPN and SVGIG (reference sequence). The CDR3 spans 14 residues. CDR3 DNA: TGTGCCGGGAGTCTCACAGGGCTCCAAGAGACCCAGTACTTC. Residues: CAGSLTGLQETQYF.

The V gene is TRBV4-3, the J gene TRBJ1-1; 12 nucleotides align to TRBD1. In germline, CDR1 is LGHNA, CDR2 YSLEER. CDR3 size: 15 residues. V was pared by 3 bases and J by 6 bases, with 5 bases of the junction left unmatched. The CDR3 is CASSQAGTGGPEAFF. The DNA of the CDR3 is TGCGCCAGCAGCCAGGCTGGGACAGGGGGCCCTGAAGCTTTCTTT.

The V and J genes are TRBV4-3 and TRBJ1-1; TRBD1 might be the D (6 bases). V lost 4 bases, J lost 4 bases, and 10 bases lay in between. This CDR3 has 13 residues. The germline V gene encodes CDR1 LGHNA and CDR2 YSLEER. CDR3 in DNA: TGCGCCAGCAGCCCGACCAGGGGCACTGAAGCTTTCTTT. Protein product: CASSPTRGTEAFF.

The chain links TRBV4-1 to TRBJ2-5; 9 bases line up with TRBD1. CDR3 size: 16 residues. Germline trimming cut 1 base from V and 4 bases from J; bases unmatched to any gene: 7. CDR1 is MGHRA and CDR2 is YSYEKL in the germline V gene. The CDR3 DNA sequence: TGCGCCAGCAGCCAAGCCGGGACAGGGAGCGGAGAGACCCAGTACTTC. It specifies CASSQAGTGSGETQYF.

Here the CDR3 DNA reads TGTGCCAGCAGGACGAGCGGCACAGATACGCAGTATTTT. The encoded protein is CASRTSGTDTQYF. The gene calls are TRBV2 and TRBJ2-3; no clear D. V lost 6 bases to trimming and J lost 1 base, with 8 bases between them. Germline CDR1 and CDR2: SNHLY and FYNNEI. This CDR3 is built from 13 residues.

This chain connects TRBV18 to TRBJ1-2, with D unresolved. Germline lookup yields CDR1 KGHSH and CDR2 LQKENI. The germline V and J ends were trimmed by 0 bases and 3 bases, with 8 bases remaining between them. The CDR3 is 14 residues long. For the CDR3, the DNA is TGTGCCAGCTCACCACCATCCGGGGACTATGGCTACACCTTC. Its protein is CASSPPSGDYGYTF.

CDR3: CASSVSGSGEQYF. CDR3 nucleotide sequence: TGTGCCAGCAGCGTCTCAGGGTCTGGCGAGCAGTACTTC. This rearrangement joins TRBV9 to TRBJ2-7; possible D gene TRBD1, 5 bases. The germline V gene has CDR1 SGDLS and CDR2 YYNGEE. With 2 bases removed from V and 6 bases from J, the gap between germline ends came to 12 bases. This CDR3 region has 13 residues.

J is TRBJ1-2 and V is TRBV19, with 7 nucleotides matching TRBD1. Germline CDR1 is LNHDA and CDR2 is SQIVND (reference sequence). V shed 3 bases, J shed 4 bases, and the junction held 5 bases outside the gene matches. CDR3 length equals 14 residues. The DNA for the CDR3 is TGTGCCAGTAGTATCTCCGGGACAGTCTATGGCTACACCTTC. It encodes CASSISGTVYGYTF.

A single count supports this clone. This chain links TRBV19 with TRBJ2-7; 7 bases are a match to TRBD1. CDR3 length equals 15 residues. From germline, CDR1 is LNHDA and CDR2 SQIVND (reference sequence). V lost 4 bases to trimming and J lost 2 bases; unmatched junction nucleotides: 8. The CDR3 spells CASSSLEGQAYEQYF. The DNA of the CDR3 is TGTGCCAGTAGTAGCCTAGAAGGACAGGCCTACGAGCAGTACTTC.